This TCR beta chain appears in the sequencing data of a study of cytomegalovirus exposure and HLA in healthy donors. Study outcomes and limitations: The study flagged about 150 TCR beta chains as cytomegalovirus-associated.

CDR3 length: 15 residues. Trimming cost V 4 bases and J 0 bases, with 15 bases left between them. CDR1 and CDR2 from the germline V gene are SQVTM and ANQGSEA. In the case of this clone: Antigen specificity is unknown.

Separate from the roughly 720-subject first cohort, the approximately 120-subject validation cohort was the one that the donors belonged to. The protocol was immunoSEQ multiplex PCR, while the TCRdb copy is restricted to in-frame clones and leaves out a portion. This table holds roughly 150,000 clones, 85% found once. V gene TRBV29-1 combines with J gene TRBJ1-1; D might be TRBD1 (6 bases). This receptor was identified in a man younger than 40 in good health and CMV-seropositive. The sequenced material came from PBMCs. CDR3 residues: CSVAQGWGMNTEAFF. DNA of the CDR3: TGCAGCGTTGCTCAGGGGTGGGGGATGAACACTGAAGCTTTCTTT.